One and the same sample provided the 19 T cell receptor beta chains below, sequenced in a study of CD8 T cells in Susac syndrome. RNA, at roughly 0.45 to 1 ug, was reverse transcribed with random hexamers. TCRdb re-derived calls from the immunoSEQ multiplex PCR reads in MiXCR, one entry per CDR3 protein. The sample carries about 150,000 distinct CDR3 sequences, 85% to 95% recorded once. The sequenced sample consisted of CD4+ T cells from PBMCs. The source of these receptors is a human donor with Susac syndrome.

J is TRBJ1-6 and V is TRBV6-1; the D is unclear. This CDR3 spans 13 amino acids. Germline V gene lookup returns CDR1 MNHNS and CDR2 SASEGT. The ends were cut back, 4 bases at V and 7 bases at J, with 8 bases in the middle. CDR3 nucleotides: TGTGCCAGCAGTGCTCTGTTAAATTCACCCCTCCACTTT. Amino acid sequence: CASSALLNSPLHF.

The V call is TRBV20-1, the J call TRBJ1-2, with D tentatively TRBD1 (6 bases). The CDR3 totals 14 residues. V was trimmed by 3 bases and J by 1 base, leaving 12 bases between them. CDR1 and CDR2 (germline): DFQATT, SNEGSKA (reference sequence). The DNA of the CDR3 is TGCAGTGCTAGGGGGGGGGCTGATAACTATGGCTACACCTTC. Translated, it gives CSARGGADNYGYTF.

The chain has TRBV5-1 and TRBJ1-1; 7 bases are a match to TRBD1. CDR1 and CDR2 from the germline V gene are SGHRS and YFSETQ. After removal of 4 bases from V and 11 bases from J, the junction contained 20 bases not matched to a gene. This CDR3 is built from 16 residues. The CDR3 spells CASSPERMGQSPKAFF. The CDR3 DNA sequence: TGCGCCAGCAGCCCAGAACGGATGGGACAGAGTCCAAAGGCTTTCTTT. Full variable domain (remainder filled in from reference TRBV5-1 and TRBJ1-1): KAGVTQTPRYLIKTRGQQVTLSCSPISGHRSVSWYQQTPGQGLQFLFEYFSETQRNKGNFPGRFSGRQFSNSRSEMNVSTLELGDSALYLCASSPERMGQSPKAFFGQGTRLTVV.

CDR3 DNA sequence: TGCAGCGCCGGGACAGCTAATTCACCCCTCCACTTT. Its protein product is CSAGTANSPLHF. The chain joins TRBV29-1 to TRBJ1-6, with TRBD1 identical over 7 bases. In germline, CDR1 is SQVTM, CDR2 ANQGSEA. With 7 bases clipped from V and 6 bases from J, the junction kept 3 bases outside the gene matches. This CDR3 comprises 12 residues.

The CDR3 loop reads CASSGDTSPYEQYF. As DNA, the CDR3 is TGTGCCAGCAGTGGGGACACGAGTCCGTACGAGCAGTACTTC. V gene TRBV9 combines with J gene TRBJ2-7; tentative D call: TRBD1 (6 bases). This CDR3 region has 14 residues. CDR1 is SGDLS, CDR2 YYNGEE, per germline. V lost 5 bases and J lost 4, with 16 bases in between.

Only a few counts were recorded for this clonotype. V gene TRBV6-6 combines with J gene TRBJ2-2, with D possibly being TRBD1 (5 bases). Germline V gives CDR1 MNHNY, CDR2 SVGAGI (reference sequence). The CDR3 is made up of 13 amino acids. The V end was cut by 5 bases, the J end by 6 bases, with 10 bases between. The CDR3 nucleotides read TGTGCCAGCAGTCCCCAGGGTCCCGGGGAGCTGTTTTTT. This sequence encodes CASSPQGPGELFF.

This clonotype was picked up one time. The V call is TRBV7-2, the J call TRBJ2-6; D might be TRBD2 (5 bases). The CDR3 runs to 15 residues. Germline lookup yields CDR1 SGHTA and CDR2 FQGNSA. V lost 0 bases and J 4 bases, leaving 7 bases between the germline ends. Here the CDR3 reads CASSLASGGANVLTF. CDR3 DNA: TGTGCCAGCAGCTTAGCGAGCGGCGGGGCCAACGTCCTGACTTTC.

CDR3 DNA sequence: TGCAGTGCTAGAAGGGGGTCCCAAGAGACCCAGTACTTC. Its protein product is CSARRGSQETQYF. The chain links TRBV20-1 to TRBJ2-5, with D maybe TRBD1 (6 bases). The V gene's germline CDR1 is DFQATT and CDR2 SNEGSKA (reference sequence). Between the trimmed V and J ends, which lost 2 bases and 1 base, there was a span of 8 bases. This CDR3 contains 13 residues.

This chain links TRBV5-6 with TRBJ1-1; TRBD1 agrees at 12 bases. CDR1 SGHDT and CDR2 YYEEEE come from the germline V gene. CDR3 size: 15 residues. Trimming took 2 bases from V and 4 from J; bases not matched to a gene: 3. CDR3 nucleotides: TGTGCCAGCAGCTTCGGGACAGGGGGCGGCACTGAAGCTTTCTTT. Its translation is CASSFGTGGGTEAFF.

V usage is TRBV15 and J usage is TRBJ2-5; the match to TRBD2 covers 10 bases. Germline V gene data show CDR1 as LNHNV and CDR2 as YYDKDF (reference sequence). V lost 0 bases and J lost 3; bases outside the gene matches: 10. The CDR3 length is 18 residues. CDR3 residues: CATSRDPRTSGLKETQYF. The CDR3 nucleotides are TGTGCCACCAGCAGAGATCCCCGGACTAGCGGTTTGAAAGAGACCCAGTACTTC.

The chain links TRBV29-1 to TRBJ2-7; 7 bases agree with TRBD1. The V gene's germline CDR1 is SQVTM and CDR2 ANQGSEA. V was pared by 5 bases and J by 4 bases, with 11 bases of the junction left unmatched. The CDR3 runs 14 residues. Here the CDR3 reads CSVRRQGDLYEQYF. The CDR3 nucleotides are TGCAGCGTTCGAAGACAGGGAGATTTGTACGAGCAGTACTTC.

The CDR3: CASSLRGPLNTEAFF. In nucleotides, the CDR3 is TGTGCCAGCTCACTCCGAGGCCCCTTGAACACTGAAGCTTTCTTT. The chain is built from TRBV6-2 or TRBV6-3 and TRBJ1-1; D remains unclear. The V gene lost 8 bases and the J gene lost 0 bases, with 16 bases spanning the gap. The CDR3 has 15 amino acids. Germline V gene data show CDR1 as MNHEY and CDR2 as SVGEGT.

This chain's CDR3 is CSVDTHRGQSYEQYF. The CDR3 DNA reads TGCAGCGTCGATACCCACAGGGGACAATCCTACGAGCAGTACTTC. The V call is TRBV29-1, the J call TRBJ2-7; 7 nucleotides match TRBD1. CDR1 is SQVTM and CDR2 is ANQGSEA in the germline V gene. The length of the CDR3 is 15 residues. Losses at the gene ends were 6 bases for V and 1 base for J; bases not matched to a gene: 12.

The chain links TRBV7-9 to TRBJ1-6, with D possibly being TRBD1 (5 bases). CDR3 size: 13 residues. Trimming removed 5 bases at V and 11 bases at J, with 13 bases between. Germline V gene sequence: CDR1 SEHNR, CDR2 FQNEAQ (reference sequence). The CDR3 region has the DNA TGTGCCAGCAGCGTAAGACAGTCACCACCCCTCCACTTT. Translated: CASSVRQSPPLHF.

J is TRBJ1-4 and V is TRBV9, with TRBD1 as a possible D gene (6 bases). Trimming pared 3 bases from V and 10 bases from J, leaving 13 bases between. This CDR3 contains 13 residues. Germline CDR1 SGDLS, CDR2 YYNGEE. The CDR3 region is CASSAGGGRKLFF. As DNA, the CDR3 is TGTGCCAGCAGCGCAGGAGGGGGGAGAAAACTGTTTTTT. The entire variable domain, with the rest obtained from reference TRBV9 and TRBJ1-4, is as follows: DSGVTQTPKHLITATGQRVTLRCSPRSGDLSVYWYQQSLDQGLQFLIQYYNGEERAKGNILERFSAQQFPDLHSELNLSSLELGDSALYFCASSAGGGRKLFFGSGTQLSVL.

The chain couples TRBV24-1 to TRBJ2-5; TRBD1 is a possible D gene (5 bases). The germline gives CDR1 KGHDR, CDR2 SFDVKD. Between the trimmed V and J ends, which lost 8 bases and 4 bases, there was a span of 10 bases. CDR3 size: 12 residues. CDR3 in DNA: TGTGCCACCAAAGGGGATGGAGAGACCCAGTACTTC. Translation gives CATKGDGETQYF.

This clonotype has more than one count but fewer than ten. The rearrangement joins TRBV20-1 to TRBJ2-5, with 9 bases identical to TRBD2. V gave up 3 bases and J gave up 5 bases; unmatched junction bases: 4. Germline CDR1 is DFQATT and CDR2 is SNEGSKA (reference sequence). CDR3 length equals 13 residues. Here the CDR3 reads CSARSSGGETQYF. In DNA form, the CDR3 reads TGCAGTGCTAGGAGTAGCGGGGGTGAGACCCAGTACTTC.

CDR3 in amino acids: CASSTERLSNEQFF. In nucleotides, the CDR3 is TGTGCCAGCAGCACCGAACGGCTCTCTAATGAGCAGTTCTTC. The chain links TRBV7-6 to TRBJ2-1; D gene uncertain. The CDR3 length is 14 residues. Trimming left V 5 bases short and J 7 bases short, with 15 bases between. In germline, CDR1 is SGHVS, CDR2 FNYEAQ.

The gene calls are TRBV4-2 and TRBJ2-2; TRBD2 matches 7 bases. The V segment lost 3 bases and the J segment 3 bases; nucleotides outside the gene matches: 7. The germline V gene has CDR1 LGHNA and CDR2 YNFKEQ. The CDR3 contains 16 residues. Written as DNA, the CDR3 is TGTGCCAGCAGCCAGCATAGCGGGTCTTACACCGGGGAGCTGTTTTTT. Encoded protein: CASSQHSGSYTGELFF.